One sample yielded the 27 T cell receptor beta chains listed below, sequenced in a study of molecular identifiers for immune sequencing clone quantification. TCRdb redid the calling of the PCR reads with MiXCR, one entry per CDR3 protein. Among 300,000 to 400,000 distinct CDR3 sequences, around 21% were seen once, and the ten largest hold roughly 0.8%. Specimen: naive CD8+ T cells from blood, with Jurkat cell RNA spiked in. Subset denoted: FACS-sorted CD8+CD4-CCR7+CD45RA+ naive T cells. The source is a human donor in good health. Some libraries in this study had Jurkat cell RNA spiked in.

Ten or more counts support this clonotype. This chain connects TRBV6-2 or TRBV6-3 to TRBJ1-1, with D hard to call. The V end lost 5 bases, the J end lost 3 bases, and 16 bases lay between the germline ends. The CDR3 extends over 15 amino acids. Germline V lookup: CDR1 MNHEY, CDR2 SVGEGT. For the CDR3, the DNA is TGTGCCAGCAGTCCTCCCGGGCCATACGACACTGAAGCTTTCTTT. It translates to CASSPPGPYDTEAFF.

There are many counts of this clonotype. The V and J genes are TRBV9 and TRBJ2-7; D might be TRBD2 (5 bases). This CDR3 region has 15 residues. Germline V lookup: CDR1 SGDLS, CDR2 YYNGEE. The V and J ends lost 0 bases and 4 bases respectively, with 14 bases between them. CDR3 coding DNA: TGTGCCAGCAGCGTAGTTCCAGGATCGGGGTACGAGCAGTACTTC. Encoded protein: CASSVVPGSGYEQYF.

Concerning this clonotype itself: It may be a read error: a sequence one base away is much more abundant. The CDR3 does not end in the conserved phenylalanine or tryptophan, so this is likely a read error. This chain uses TRBV7-2 with TRBJ2-7; D is undetermined. V was pared by 5 bases and J by 2 bases, with 16 bases between. Germline CDR1 SGHTA, CDR2 FQGNSA. The CDR3 is 15 residues long. In DNA form, the CDR3 reads TGTGCCAGCAGCACGCCGGAGAGCCCGCCCTACGAGCAGTACTCC. It translates to CASSTPESPPYEQYS.

The CDR3, as DNA: TGCAGTGCTAGGGACCCTCTCGGGCCAAATACGCAGTATTTT. Amino acids: CSARDPLGPNTQYF. The V gene is TRBV20-1, the J gene TRBJ2-3, with D unresolved. This CDR3 is built from 14 residues. Trimming took off 3 bases at V and 7 bases at J, with 17 bases between the two ends. Germline V gives CDR1 DFQATT, CDR2 SNEGSKA (reference sequence).

This clonotype was recorded at least ten times. The chain has TRBV13 and TRBJ1-1; 9 bases agree with TRBD1. The germline V gene has CDR1 PRHDT and CDR2 FYEKMQ (reference sequence). The CDR3 extends over 14 amino acids. V gave up 7 bases and J gave up 5 bases; unmatched junction bases: 8. CDR3 in amino acids: CASNSNRGLTEAFF. CDR3 DNA: TGTGCCAGCAACTCCAACAGGGGGCTGACTGAAGCTTTCTTT.

This clonotype appeared many times. The chain carries TRBV4-1 and TRBJ1-4; 8 nucleotides match TRBD1. Germline values: CDR1 MGHRA, CDR2 YSYEKL. V shed 0 bases and J 7 bases; nucleotides not matched to a gene: 4. The CDR3 totals 15 residues. The CDR3 nucleotides are TGCGCCAGCAGCCAAGAGTTCAGGGGGCCTGAAAAACTGTTTTTT. Residues: CASSQEFRGPEKLFF.

A word on this clonotype: Since a much larger clone is just one base distant, this may be a read error. The rearrangement links TRBV5-1 to TRBJ2-7, with D maybe TRBD2 (5 bases). The length of the CDR3 is 15 residues. Germline V gives CDR1 SGHRS, CDR2 YFSETQ. The CDR3 spells CASGLERLTHYEQYF. As DNA, the CDR3 is TGCGCCAGCGGCTTGGAGCGACTAACTCACTACGAGCAGTACTTC.

V and J are TRBV9 and TRBJ2-3, with 8 positions matching TRBD1. The V segment lost 5 bases and the J segment 2 bases; nucleotides outside the gene matches: 10. The length of the CDR3 is 16 residues. CDR1 SGDLS and CDR2 YYNGEE come from the germline V gene. CDR3 protein: CASSPGTGVITDTQYF. The CDR3 region has the DNA TGTGCCAGCAGTCCCGGGACAGGTGTTATCACAGATACGCAGTATTTT.

This clonotype turned up a few times. The chain combines TRBV6-5 with TRBJ1-6, with a tentative D call TRBD1 (6 bases). Trimming shortened V by 5 bases and J by 11 bases, and 16 bases separated the two germline ends. The germline CDR1 and CDR2 sequences are MNHEY and SVGAGI. This CDR3 has 14 residues. The DNA of the CDR3 is TGTGCCAGCAGTCCCAGGGGCTCCGGGACACCCCTCCACTTT. It translates to CASSPRGSGTPLHF.

Points on this clonotype: A much larger clone lies a single base off, so this may be a read error. The chain recombines TRBV7-6 with TRBJ2-2; a weak D match, TRBD2 (6 bases). The germline CDR1 and CDR2 sequences are SGHVS and FNYEAQ. This CDR3 is 16 amino acids long. CDR3 sequence (DNA): TGTGCCAGCAGCCCAATTGCTAGCGAGAACACCGAGGAGCTGTTTTTT. This codes for CASSPIASENTEELFF.

This clonotype was seen at least ten times. The V gene is TRBV28, the J gene TRBJ2-3; TRBD2 might be the D (5 bases). The CDR3 totals 18 residues. V shed 3 bases and J shed 3 bases, with 22 bases lying between them. The germline V gene encodes CDR1 MDHEN and CDR2 SYDVKM. In DNA, the CDR3 is TGTGCCAGCAGTTTTCTAAGGCAGGATGGCGGACTTACAGATACGCAGTATTTT. Translated, it gives CASSFLRQDGGLTDTQYF. Filled out from reference TRBV28 and TRBJ2-3, the complete variable domain reads DVKVTQSSRYLVKRTGEKVFLECVQDMDHENMFWYRQDPGLGLRLIYFSYDVKMKEKGDIPEGYSVSREKKERFSLILESASTNQTSMYLCASSFLRQDGGLTDTQYFGPGTRLTVL.

In this sample, this clonotype turned up many times. The chain has TRBV7-9 and TRBJ2-5; D is ambiguous. The CDR3 spans 13 residues. Germline V lookup: CDR1 SEHNR, CDR2 FQNEAQ (reference sequence). V gave up 5 bases and J gave up 7 bases, with 14 bases separating them. The CDR3 bases are TGTGCCAGCAGCCCCAAAGGTCTAGGGACCCAGTACTTC. Protein product: CASSPKGLGTQYF.

This clonotype was counted many times. J is TRBJ2-1 and V is TRBV7-2; D may be TRBD1 or TRBD2 (5 bases each). The CDR3 sequence is 15 residues long. From germline, CDR1 is SGHTA and CDR2 FQGNSA. V was clipped by 7 bases and J by 0 bases, with 13 bases between them. The DNA of the CDR3 is TGTGCCAGCAAAACCGGGACCCGCTCCTACAATGAGCAGTTCTTC. Protein sequence: CASKTGTRSYNEQFF. The entire variable domain, with the rest obtained from reference TRBV7-2 and TRBJ2-1, is as follows: GAGVSQSPSNKVTEKGKDVELRCDPISGHTALYWYRQSLGQGLEFLIYFQGNSAPDKSGLPSDRFSAERTGGSVSTLTIQRTQQEDSAVYLCASKTGTRSYNEQFFGPGTRLTVL.

Notes on this clonotype: One junction end disagrees with the germline gene, perhaps due to a read error. This rearrangement joins TRBV28 to TRBJ2-7; D unclear. Per the germline V gene, CDR1 is MDHEN and CDR2 is SYDVKM. This CDR3 comprises 14 residues. The CDR3 DNA sequence: TGTGCCGGCAGTTTAGTTAGGTCTAGTTACGAGCAGTACTTC. Its translation is CAGSLVRSSYEQYF.

Ten or more counts support this clonotype. For the CDR3, the DNA is TGTGCCAGCCGCCGCCGTGGGTATAGGACTGAAGCTTTCTTT. It specifies CASRRRGYRTEAFF. This chain links TRBV6-2 or TRBV6-3 with TRBJ1-1; D is unresolved. Per the germline V gene, CDR1 is MNHEY and CDR2 is SVGEGT. The CDR3 loop spans 14 amino acids. V lost 8 bases, J lost 5 bases, and 18 bases lay in between.

This clonotype was seen at least ten times. The gene calls are TRBV7-2 and TRBJ2-3; 8 bases line up with TRBD2. The length of the CDR3 is 17 residues. Per the germline V gene, CDR1 is SGHTA and CDR2 is FQGNSA. V gave up 1 base and J gave up 1 base; unmatched junction bases: 7. CDR3 nucleotides: TGTGCCAGCAGCTTAGAATGGCGGGGGGCTGGCACAGATACGCAGTATTTT. Protein product: CASSLEWRGAGTDTQYF.

This clonotype has ten or more counts. Written as DNA, the CDR3 is TGTGCCAGTAATAGCGGGGCCTCCTACGAGCAGTACTTC. This translates into CASNSGASYEQYF. The chain joins TRBV19 to TRBJ2-7; TRBD2 agrees at 8 bases. There are 13 residues in the CDR3. Germline values: CDR1 LNHDA, CDR2 SQIVND (reference sequence). Trimming removed 7 bases from V and 0 bases from J; junction bases left unmatched: 2.

This clonotype was detected many times. The chain employs TRBV20-1 and TRBJ2-3; 12 bases match TRBD2. The junction had 8 bases not matched to a gene; V was cut back by 6 bases and J by 4 bases. Germline values: CDR1 DFQATT, CDR2 SNEGSKA (reference sequence). The CDR3 has 15 residues. CDR3 DNA sequence: TGCAGTGCCCCTAGCGGGGGGGCCTTTTCAGATACGCAGTATTTT. Residues: CSAPSGGAFSDTQYF.

This clonotype turned up a few times. The genes are TRBV7-9 and TRBJ2-1; TRBD1 might be the D (6 bases). Germline V CDR1 and CDR2: SEHNR, FQNEAQ (reference sequence). Trimming removed 5 bases at V and 13 bases at J, with 15 bases between. The CDR3 contains 12 residues. The CDR3 region is CASSPRLGGQFF. In DNA, the CDR3 is TGTGCCAGCAGCCCCCGCCTAGGGGGACAGTTCTTC.

The J gene is TRBJ2-7, the V gene TRBV2; D is undetermined. CDR1 is SNHLY, CDR2 FYNNEI, per germline. Deletions cut 6 bases from V and 5 bases from J, with 11 bases between. This CDR3 has 12 residues. Written as DNA, the CDR3 is TGTGCCAGCAGGGGGATAGTGGACGAGCAGTACTTC. It is translated as CASRGIVDEQYF.

This clonotype has at least ten counts. The chain is built from TRBV4-2 and TRBJ2-2, with 11 positions matching TRBD2. The CDR3 contains 17 residues. Per the germline V gene, CDR1 is LGHNA and CDR2 is YNFKEQ. V dropped 6 bases and J dropped 3; count of bases not matched to a gene: 9. Here the CDR3 reads CASRNGTSGDDTGELFF. The CDR3, as DNA: TGTGCCAGCAGGAATGGGACTAGCGGAGACGACACCGGGGAGCTGTTTTTT.

There are many counts of this clonotype. The gene calls are TRBV20-1 and TRBJ2-2, with D perhaps TRBD1 (5 bases). This CDR3 is 14 amino acids long. The V end was cut by 2 bases, the J end by 1 base, with 8 bases between. The germline CDR1 and CDR2 sequences are DFQATT and SNEGSKA (reference sequence). This chain's CDR3 is CSARPRVNTGELFF. Here the CDR3 DNA reads TGCAGTGCTAGACCCAGGGTGAACACCGGGGAGCTGTTTTTT.

This clonotype was found once. A read error is possible here, since a much larger clone lies one base away. V usage is TRBV30 and J usage is TRBJ1-1; D not certain. This CDR3 spans 11 amino acids. CDR1 and CDR2 from the germline V gene are GTSNPN and SVGIG (reference sequence). For the CDR3, the DNA is TGTGCCTGGAGTGTCTCGATTGAAACTTTCTTT. It translates to CAWSVSIETFF.

This clonotype has a count of ten or more. The chain uses TRBV6-2 or TRBV6-3 and TRBJ2-2; D remains ambiguous. The germline gives CDR1 MNHEY, CDR2 SVGEGT. The CDR3 is made up of 13 amino acids. V was pared by 4 bases and J by 6 bases, with 9 bases between. DNA of the CDR3: TGTGCCAGCAGTTTGCATAACGCCGGGGAGCTGTTTTTT. It codes for CASSLHNAGELFF.

In this sample, this clonotype turned up many times. The chain employs TRBV20-1 and TRBJ2-7; 7 positions agree with TRBD1. Germline V CDR1 and CDR2: DFQATT, SNEGSKA (reference sequence). After removal of 2 bases from V and 2 bases from J, the junction contained 6 bases not matched to a gene. This CDR3 has 14 residues. CDR3 in amino acids: CSARNRDSPYEQYF. The CDR3 nucleotides are TGCAGTGCTAGAAATAGGGACAGCCCCTACGAGCAGTACTTC.

As regards this clonotype: The junction shows a germline mismatch at one end, possibly a read error. The J gene is TRBJ1-5, the V gene TRBV27; possible D gene TRBD1, 5 bases. CDR1 and CDR2 (germline): MNHEY, SMNVEV (reference sequence). CDR3 size: 13 residues. Here the CDR3 DNA reads TGTGTCAGCAGCCCAACCCCAGGGCGCCCCCAGCATTTT. Translation gives CVSSPTPGRPQHF.

This clonotype has ten or more counts. V gene TRBV9 combines with J gene TRBJ2-2, with 13 bases identical to TRBD2. V shed 0 bases, J shed 3 bases, and the junction held 5 bases outside the gene matches. The CDR3 has 18 amino acids. Germline loops: CDR1 SGDLS, CDR2 YYNGEE. As DNA, the CDR3 is TGTGCCAGCAGCGTAGAGCCGGGACTAGCGGGATACACCGGGGAGCTGTTTTTT. It codes for CASSVEPGLAGYTGELFF.